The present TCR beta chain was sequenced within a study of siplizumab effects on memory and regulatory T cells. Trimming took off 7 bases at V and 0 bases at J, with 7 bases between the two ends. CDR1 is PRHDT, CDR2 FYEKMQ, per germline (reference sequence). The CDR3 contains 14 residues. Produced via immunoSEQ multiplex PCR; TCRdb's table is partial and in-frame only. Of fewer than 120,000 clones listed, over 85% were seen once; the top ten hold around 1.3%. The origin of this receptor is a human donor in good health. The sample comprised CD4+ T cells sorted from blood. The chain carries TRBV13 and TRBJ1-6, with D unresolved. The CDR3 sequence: CASTLSSYNSPLHF. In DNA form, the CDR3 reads TGTGCCAGCACGCTGAGCTCCTATAATTCACCCCTCCACTTT.